Following are 10 T cell receptor beta chains from one sample sequenced in a study of preoperative IRX-2 immunotherapy in early breast cancer. Using immunoSEQ multiplex PCR, the repertoire was profiled, and TCRdb retains in-frame clones only, with some absent. The data contain 30,000 to 35,000 clones, 80% to 85% of them singletons. As to treatment: preoperative locoregional IRX-2 cytokine immunotherapy. This specimen was lymph node tissue, taken from a patient treated with IRX-2 immunotherapy. These receptors were obtained from a human donor with breast cancer.

This sequence joins TRBV18 and TRBJ2-7; D not resolved. Germline values: CDR1 KGHSH, CDR2 LQKENI. Trimming left V 1 base short and J 0 bases short, with 10 bases between. CDR3 length: 15 residues. Here the CDR3 reads CASSPLPGRSYEQYF. In DNA, the CDR3 is TGTGCCAGCTCACCACTCCCCGGCCGCTCCTACGAGCAGTACTTC.

The CDR3 DNA reads as TGTGCCAGTAGTATAGTATCAGGGCACGAGCAGTACTTC. Protein: CASSIVSGHEQYF. The chain employs TRBV19 and TRBJ2-7; a possible D gene is TRBD1 (5 bases). This CDR3 has 13 residues. Per the germline V gene, CDR1 is LNHDA and CDR2 is SQIVND (reference sequence). V was trimmed by 1 base and J by 5 bases, leaving 9 bases between them.

The chain is built from TRBV6-8 and TRBJ2-7; D gene uncertain. The V gene's germline CDR1 is MNHGY and CDR2 SAAAGT. The germline V and J ends were trimmed by 5 bases and 1 base, with 12 bases remaining between them. This CDR3 is built from 14 residues. Here the CDR3 DNA reads TGTGCCAGCAGTGACCGGTTGAGTTCCTACGAGCAGTACTTC. Its protein is CASSDRLSSYEQYF.

V is TRBV6-8 and J is TRBJ1-2, with D possibly TRBD1 on 5 matching bases. Germline CDR1 is MNHGY and CDR2 is SAAAGT. The CDR3 runs to 14 residues. The V gene lost 6 bases and the J gene lost 4 bases, with 15 bases spanning the gap. DNA for the CDR3: TGTGCCAGCAGCCCTCCACAGGAACCCTATGGCTACACCTTC. Translation gives CASSPPQEPYGYTF.

This sequence joins TRBV11-1 and TRBJ1-4; 7 bases agree with TRBD1. The CDR3 is 15 residues long. Germline-derived CDR1 and CDR2 are SGHAT and FQDESV (reference sequence). The V segment lost 1 base and the J segment 8 bases; nucleotides outside the gene matches: 7. The CDR3 loop is CASSLVSGRGEKLFF. The CDR3 DNA follows: TGTGCCAGCAGCTTAGTGTCTGGCAGGGGGGAAAAACTGTTTTTT.

This clone was counted a single time. V is TRBV6-8 and J is TRBJ2-7; a weak D match, TRBD1 (5 bases). The CDR3 has 13 residues. Germline CDR1 and CDR2: MNHGY and SAAAGT. V lost 5 bases, J lost 5 bases, and 13 bases lay in between. The DNA of the CDR3 is TGTGCCAGCAGTGACCAACAGGCTCACGAGCAGTACTTC. Protein product: CASSDQQAHEQYF.

This clone has just a few counts. The V call is TRBV30, the J call TRBJ2-7, with a tentative D call TRBD2 (6 bases). The germline CDR1 and CDR2 sequences are GTSNPN and SVGIG (reference sequence). V lost 3 bases and J lost 5, with 20 bases in between. This CDR3 has 15 amino acids. The CDR3 region is CAWRIGGGQGNEQYF. DNA for the CDR3: TGTGCCTGGAGAATCGGGGGAGGTCAAGGGAACGAGCAGTACTTC.

V usage is TRBV6-8 and J usage is TRBJ2-3; 10 bases fit TRBD2. Germline CDR1 and CDR2: MNHGY and SAAAGT. Germline trimming cut 5 bases from V and 3 bases from J; bases unmatched to any gene: 11. CDR3 length equals 17 residues. The CDR3 loop reads CASSPPGAGGLTDTQYF. Written as DNA, the CDR3 is TGTGCCAGCAGTCCCCCGGGAGCGGGGGGGCTGACAGATACGCAGTATTTT.

This clone showed up just once. Here the CDR3 reads CATSRPRGDRAYEQYF. CDR3 in DNA: TGTGCCACCAGCAGACCGCGGGGAGATCGAGCCTACGAGCAGTACTTC. The V and J genes are TRBV15 and TRBJ2-7; D possibly corresponds to TRBD2 (6 bases). Trimming removed 2 bases from V and 2 bases from J, with 16 bases in between. The CDR3 runs to 16 residues. Germline CDR1 LNHNV, CDR2 YYDKDF (reference sequence).

The chain has TRBV30 and TRBJ2-5; D gene unclear. CDR1 and CDR2 from the germline V gene are GTSNPN and SVGIG (reference sequence). Deletions cut 4 bases from V and 3 bases from J, with 6 bases between. The CDR3 consists of 11 residues. The CDR3 DNA reads as TGTGCCTGGACCGCTAAAGAGACCCAGTACTTC. Amino acid sequence: CAWTAKETQYF.